One sample yielded the 15 T cell receptor beta chains listed below, sequenced in a study of naive CD8 T cells in extremely preterm neonates. Study findings and constraints: Preterm infants showed shorter CDR3s, fewer N additions and less trimming than older groups.

The protocol was immunoSEQ multiplex PCR, while the TCRdb copy is restricted to in-frame clones and leaves out a portion. Of more than 20,000 clones listed, more than 70% are singletons. Samples were taken at extremely preterm deliveries at about 22-27 weeks of gestation. No antigen has been identified for these receptors. Material: naive CD8+ T cells from cord blood. These receptor sequences come from a boy who was born preterm.

The chain links TRBV27 to TRBJ2-5; 9 positions match TRBD1. V gave up 8 bases and J gave up 5 bases; unmatched junction bases: 15. CDR3 length: 16 amino acids. Germline values: CDR1 MNHEY, CDR2 SMNVEV (reference sequence). In DNA, the CDR3 is TGTGCCAGCCGCAAGACAGGGGGAATTGCCAGGGAGACCCAGTACTTC. It encodes CASRKTGGIARETQYF.

In regard to this clone: One junction end disagrees with the germline gene, perhaps due to a read error. This rearrangement joins TRBV5-3 to TRBJ2-7; D is ambiguous. TRBV5-3 has ORF status, its function being uncertain. The CDR3 sequence is 12 residues long. The CDR3 DNA reads as TGTGCCAGCAGCTTGTTCGTCTACGAGCAGTACTTC. Its translation is CASSLFVYEQYF.

This clone is a singleton in its sample. V gene TRBV25-1 combines with J gene TRBJ1-1; no firm D call. Trimming pared 7 bases from V and 1 base from J, leaving 4 bases between. The CDR3 is 11 amino acids. Germline V gives CDR1 MGHDK, CDR2 SYGVNS. The CDR3 reads CASTGNTEAFF. CDR3 coding DNA: TGTGCCAGCACAGGGAACACTGAAGCTTTCTTT.

CDR3 in amino acids: CASSGQGAAKNIQYF. Here the CDR3 DNA reads TGTGCCAGCAGTGGACAGGGGGCAGCCAAAAACATTCAGTACTTC. The chain employs TRBV6-5 and TRBJ2-4; 11 bases map to TRBD1. With 5 bases clipped from V and 0 bases from J, the junction kept 0 bases outside the gene matches. From germline, CDR1 is MNHEY and CDR2 SVGAGI. The CDR3 covers 15 residues.

This rearrangement joins TRBV9 to TRBJ1-1, with 7 bases aligning to TRBD1. The J segment lost 4 bases and the V segment lost 3 bases, leaving 0 bases of the junction unmatched. The V gene's germline CDR1 is SGDLS and CDR2 YYNGEE. This CDR3 has 12 amino acids. The CDR3 reads CASSGTGTEAFF. CDR3 DNA: TGTGCCAGCAGCGGGACAGGCACTGAAGCTTTCTTT.

J is TRBJ2-7 and V is TRBV5-8, with 10 bases lining up with TRBD1. The length of the CDR3 is 15 residues. CDR1 is SGHTS, CDR2 YDEGEE, per germline. The ends lost 5 bases at V and 3 bases at J; junction bases unmatched: 8. The CDR3 region has the DNA TGTGCCAGCAGAGACCGCGGGACAGGGGACTACGAGCAGTACTTC. Its protein is CASRDRGTGDYEQYF.

The rearrangement uses TRBV7-9 and TRBJ1-1; maybe TRBD1 (5 bases). The CDR3 has 13 residues. The ends were cut back, 0 bases at V and 4 bases at J, with 6 bases in the middle. Germline CDR1 is SEHNR and CDR2 is FQNEAQ (reference sequence). The CDR3 reads CASSLARGTEAFF. The CDR3 nucleotides read TGTGCCAGCAGCTTAGCGAGGGGCACTGAAGCTTTCTTT.

In this sample, this clone turned up a few times. The chain carries TRBV7-6 and TRBJ2-7; weak D call: TRBD1 (6 bases). CDR1 is SGHVS and CDR2 is FNYEAQ in the germline V gene. V was shortened by 1 base and J by 2 bases, with 6 bases between the two germline ends. The CDR3 contains 13 residues. The CDR3 region is CASSLGDTYEQYF. DNA for the CDR3: TGTGCCAGCAGCTTAGGGGACACCTACGAGCAGTACTTC.

This sequence joins TRBV29-1 and TRBJ1-2, with D maybe TRBD1 (6 bases). CDR3 length: 12 amino acids. Trimming removed 6 bases at V and 4 bases at J, with 12 bases between. CDR1 SQVTM and CDR2 ANQGSEA come from the germline V gene. The CDR3 is CSVDRRPYGYTF. The CDR3 nucleotides read TGCAGCGTAGACAGGAGACCCTATGGCTACACCTTC. The variable domain in full, with the rest retrieved from reference TRBV29-1 and TRBJ1-2, is SAVISQKPSRDICQRGTSLTIQCQVDSQVTMMFWYRQQPGQSLTLIATANQGSEATYESGFVIDKFPISRPNLTFSTLTVSNMSPEDSSIYLCSVDRRPYGYTFGSGTRLTVV.

V and J are TRBV1 and TRBJ2-3; the listed D gene, TRBD2, was not tested against the DNA. TRBV1 is a pseudogene. The CDR3 spans 17 residues. CDR3 coding DNA: TGCACCAGCAGCCAAGATTCAGCGGGGGTTAGCACAGATACGCAGTATTTT. It specifies CTSSQDSAGVSTDTQYF.

This sequence joins TRBV6-5 and TRBJ2-1; 9 positions agree with TRBD2. Trimming took 0 bases from V and 6 from J; bases not matched to a gene: 0. Germline loops: CDR1 MNHEY, CDR2 SVGAGI. This CDR3 comprises 14 residues. In nucleotides, the CDR3 is TGTGCCAGCAGTTACTCGACTAGCGGCAATGAGCAGTTCTTC. It yields the protein CASSYSTSGNEQFF.

The chain combines TRBV4-1 with TRBJ2-2; D call uncertain. The CDR3 has 13 residues. V was trimmed by 0 bases and J by 2 bases, leaving 1 base between them. The germline V gene encodes CDR1 MGHRA and CDR2 YSYEKL. The CDR3 DNA sequence: TGCGCCAGCAGCCAAGACAACACCGGGGAGCTGTTTTTT. It encodes CASSQDNTGELFF.

This clone showed up just a few times. V gene TRBV10-3 combines with J gene TRBJ1-2; D perhaps matches TRBD1 (5 bases). V lost 6 bases to trimming and J lost 6 bases, with 5 bases between them. The CDR3 runs to 10 residues. Germline-derived CDR1 and CDR2 are ENHRY and SYGVKD. The CDR3 DNA reads TGTGCCATCAGACAGGATGGCTACACCTTC. It translates to CAIRQDGYTF.

V usage is TRBV7-8 and J usage is TRBJ2-7; 8 nucleotides agree with TRBD1. There are 14 residues in the CDR3. V was clipped by 5 bases and J by 4 bases; unmatched bases: 7. The germline V gene has CDR1 SGHVS and CDR2 FQNEAQ. The CDR3 nucleotides are TGTGCCAGCAGCCCCGGACAGGGTGGGTACGAGCAGTACTTC. Protein product: CASSPGQGGYEQYF. Combining the CDR3 with reference TRBV7-8 and TRBJ2-7 gives the whole variable domain GAGVSQSPRYKVAKRGQDVALRCDPISGHVSLFWYQQALGQGPEFLTYFQNEAQLDKSGLPSDRFFAERPEGSVSTLKIQRTQQEDSAVYLCASSPGQGGYEQYFGPGTRLTVT.

V is TRBV7-4 and J is TRBJ1-5; no clear D. The CDR3 is made up of 16 amino acids. From germline, CDR1 is SGHVT and CDR2 SQSDAQ. Trimming removed 2 bases at V and 0 bases at J, with 11 bases between. This CDR3 is CASSLKRAYSNQPQHF. The CDR3 nucleotides are TGTGCCAGCAGCTTAAAGAGGGCTTATAGCAATCAGCCCCAGCATTTT.